These 5 T cell receptor beta chains share one sample of origin, sequenced in a study of blood T cell repertoires in COVID-19. The protocol was immunoSEQ multiplex PCR, while the TCRdb copy is restricted to in-frame clones and leaves out a portion. The sample lists under 200,000 clones; over 70% were seen once. Sequencing was carried out using peripheral blood. Source of these receptors: a woman aged 60-70 years with acute or convalescent COVID-19.

This chain links TRBV6-1 with TRBJ1-2, with TRBD1 as a possible D gene (6 bases). V was pared by 1 base and J by 0 bases, with 12 bases between. This CDR3 comprises 16 residues. Germline CDR1 MNHNS, CDR2 SASEGT. The CDR3 protein is CASSEVVDSANYGYTF. CDR3 coding DNA: TGTGCCAGCAGTGAAGTAGTGGACAGCGCTAACTATGGCTACACCTTC.

The chain carries TRBV4-1 and TRBJ2-3; a weak D match, TRBD2 (5 bases). Trimming removed 1 base at V and 3 bases at J, with 23 bases between. Germline CDR1 and CDR2: MGHRA and YSYEKL. The CDR3 spans 19 residues. CDR3 sequence: CASSQVARGVGISTDTQYF. The DNA of the CDR3 is TGCGCCAGCAGCCAAGTTGCTCGGGGTGTGGGTATTTCTACAGATACGCAGTATTTT.

This chain links TRBV24-1 with TRBJ2-1; 8 bases match TRBD1. CDR1 and CDR2 from the germline V gene are KGHDR and SFDVKD. The CDR3 has 15 amino acids. Trimming took 3 bases from V and 2 from J; bases not matched to a gene: 2. Here the CDR3 DNA reads TGTGCCACCAGTGATCCGGACAGGGCCTACAATGAGCAGTTCTTC. It is translated as CATSDPDRAYNEQFF.

J is TRBJ1-1 and V is TRBV5-1; 8 nucleotides line up with TRBD1. The CDR3 totals 17 residues. The junction had 12 bases not matched to a gene; V was cut back by 0 bases and J by 5 bases. In germline, CDR1 is SGHRS, CDR2 YFSETQ. CDR3 in amino acids: CASSLVTPDRGRTEAFF. As DNA, the CDR3 is TGCGCCAGCAGCTTGGTTACACCCGACAGGGGTCGTACTGAAGCTTTCTTT. The full variable domain, its missing parts supplied by reference TRBV5-1 and TRBJ1-1, is KAGVTQTPRYLIKTRGQQVTLSCSPISGHRSVSWYQQTPGQGLQFLFEYFSETQRNKGNFPGRFSGRQFSNSRSEMNVSTLELGDSALYLCASSLVTPDRGRTEAFFGQGTRLTVV.

The chain uses TRBV9 and TRBJ2-3; 7 positions match TRBD1. The CDR3 covers 15 residues. J gave up 4 bases and V 0 bases, and 5 bases lay outside the gene matches. Germline V lookup: CDR1 SGDLS, CDR2 YYNGEE. Written as DNA, the CDR3 is TGTGCCAGCAGCGTAGGACAGGGTAGGGCAGATACGCAGTATTTT. This translates into CASSVGQGRADTQYF.